The rows below give T cell receptor beta chains drawn from one sample of a study of blood T cell repertoires in COVID-19. Assay: immunoSEQ multiplex PCR; the TCRdb copy retains only in-frame clones and omits some. The repertoire holds roughly 400,000 clones, with about 89% as singletons. The sequenced sample was PBMCs or T cells enriched from blood (not recorded which). The receptors derive from a woman aged 40-49 years who had been exposed to COVID-19. Both conserved end residues are part of each CDR3.

v_gene,CDR3aa
TRBV18,CASSPRQGGYNEQFF
TRBV24-1,CAIAGGVREQFF
TRBV6-5,CASRMVGGGNGYTF
TRBV9,CASSPQDSSYEQYF
TRBV24-1,CATSYRTTSGEWGYTF
TRBV6-5,CASQLTGTLQETQYF
TRBV24-1,CATSGGTPGNSPLHF
TRBV2,CASSDLAVSYNEQFF
TRBV3-1/TRBV3-2,CASSQPGTGAGKYF
TRBV18,CASSPDILGANVLTF
TRBV27,CASSNLAGGYNEQFF
TRBV27,CASSSNRGVLDTEAFF
TRBV12-3/TRBV12-4,CASKTGWVNEQFF
TRBV18,CASSPTGGVNSPLHF
TRBV7-6,CASSLEPGQSGNTIYF
TRBV24-1,CATSEADRGRYNEQFF
TRBV6-2/TRBV6-3,CASSRSGGGTDTQYF
TRBV30,CAWTYGGSTDTQYF
TRBV6-5,CASRGDSINYGYTF
TRBV19,CASSIGHRGTEAFF
TRBV7-2,CASSLTGTGGEKLFF
TRBV12-3/TRBV12-4,CASSSQGSGPQHF
TRBV6-5,CASGQGIGYGYTF
TRBV2,CASKRTTWDYNEQFF
TRBV9,CASSVAGGSDQPQHF
TRBV6-2/TRBV6-3,CASSDRGNTEAFF
TRBV5-1,CASSRSGQLDEQYF
TRBV7-2,CASSSEPGPYYEQYF
TRBV7-9,CASSSDPGTGDYEQYF
TRBV27,CASHKFGWDKQETQYF
TRBV19,CASSIKGDGYTF
TRBV5-4,CASSLGDRYYEQYF
TRBV6-6,CASGTGGNSPPEQYF
TRBV30,CAWSPSDIYFGIYGYTF
TRBV6-5,CASRRIHGGYTF
TRBV11-2,CASSLARGIIYEQFF
TRBV18,CASSPSGGQGQPQHF
TRBV4-1,CASSQDLAARGPNGYTF
TRBV27,CASSFIAGELFF
TRBV14,CASSQGAVQETQYF
TRBV10-3,CAISQGREKLFF
TRBV10-2,CASSVAGNEQFF
TRBV24-1,CATSPAGDTEAFF
TRBV4-3,CASSQYFNQPQHF
TRBV10-1,CASSDGTSDTQYF
TRBV29-1,CSVAHSQFFNEQFF
TRBV11-3,CASSLLAGGFSYNEQFF
TRBV12-3/TRBV12-4,CASSLSSYTQYF
TRBV11-3,CASSPSGGSYEQYF
TRBV5-1,CASSLGQGLGGYTF
TRBV24-1,CATSDRPWDSGSPGELFF
TRBV5-5,CASSSTQGLRNTIYF
TRBV27,CASNRAGGGGSYNSPLHF
TRBV18,CASSPWTSGKHNEQFF